This T cell receptor beta chain was retrieved from a study of T cells generated in artificial thymic organoids (TCRdb year 2017). About the study as a whole: TCR alpha and beta CDR3 repertoires of in vitro artificial thymic organoid-derived CD8 single positive T cells were compared with thymic and peripheral blood naive CD8 T cells. The repertoire sequencing data shown were described as representative of three independent experiments.

The full study reports these points: Organoid-derived T cells did not show skewed Valpha or Vbeta usage, which argues against unconventional lineages or clonal expansions being dominant. Physiological TCR clonotype diversity, comparable to that of thymic and blood naive CD8 T cells, was observed in organoid-derived CD8 single positive T cells.

The CDR3 goes from the cysteine to the phenylalanine over 16 residues. Only the CDR3 portion is preserved as DNA: 48 bases, with reading frame beginning at the first base. Trimming leaves V shorter by 2 bases and J shorter by 2 bases, with the junction holding 5 bases beyond the gene matches. TCRalpha and TCRbeta libraries were amplified separately by semi-nested PCR with Advantage 2 and reverse primers in the TRAC or TRBC constant regions. The amount of total RNA going into first-strand cDNA synthesis ranged between about 3.5 and 550 ng. TCR cDNA libraries were generated by 5'-RACE using the SMARTer PCR cDNA Synthesis kit, with a poly-dT primer employed for first-strand synthesis. Semi-nested constant-region reverse primers carried 5-nucleotide sample-specific barcodes, and products were cleaned with the Zymo DNA Clean and Concentrator-5 kit. Pools of up to ten barcoded samples were ligated to Illumina adaptors and sequenced on an Illumina MiSeq as 2 x 150 bp paired-end reads. As for how the authors treated the data: Demultiplexed reads were aligned using BLAT against a custom library containing all human TRAV, TRAJ, TRBV, TRBD and TRBJ combinations from IMGT. The best BLAT hits were picked using pslCDnaFilter (-maxAligns=1, -ignoreIntrons), and custom Perl scripts were used to calculate clonotype frequencies. Through fastp at Q25 and MiXCR, TCRdb rebuilt clones from the public reads, retaining in-frame beta chains. Here each entry gathers all rows of one CDR3 protein and keeps the most common genes and DNA. The V and J calls and clone size are TCRdb's, not the authors'. Counted in this sample were 7,000 to 8,500 distinct CDR3 sequences; roughly a quarter of them appeared once. The biggest ten clones account for approximately 3.3% of the sample.

In its sample, this clonotype comes out as medium-sized (0.01 to 0.1%). Its antigen is not yet known. Base qualities are not recorded, but no much larger clone differs from it by a single base. To build the artificial thymic organoids, human HSPCs were aggregated with MS5 murine stromal cells that had been transduced with human DLL1, and the aggregates were cultured at an air-liquid interface. The cells used to seed the organoids were FACS-purified CD34+CD3- hematopoietic stem and progenitor cells from which residual T cells had been depleted. Serum-free RB27 medium, consisting of RPMI 1640 supplemented with B27, FLT3L, IL-7 and ascorbic acid, was used for organoid culture. Prior to RNA extraction, CD3+TCRalphabeta+CD8 single positive T cells from organoids and thymus were isolated by FACS sorting. Total RNA was purified from roughly 40,000 to 200,000 sorted cells per sample with the RNeasy Micro kit, and quality checked on an Agilent RNA 6000 Nano chip.

This receptor was identified in a human donor who gave cord blood stem cells for thymic organoid culture, a cardiac surgery patient who gave postnatal thymus, or a blood donor (not recorded which). This sequence uses TRBV12-3 or TRBV12-4 and TRBJ2-3; 9 of the junction bases match TRBD1. The sequenced sample was naive CD8+ T cells grown in artificial thymic organoids from cord blood stem and progenitor cells. The cell subset or site label for this specimen denotes: CD3+TCRalphabeta+CD8SP T cells; for blood, CD45RO-CCR7+ naive CD8+ T cells. The DNA sequence reads TGTGCCAGCAGTTTAACTCGGGACAGGGTCACAGATACGCAGTATTTT. The resulting protein is CASSLTRDRVTDTQYF.